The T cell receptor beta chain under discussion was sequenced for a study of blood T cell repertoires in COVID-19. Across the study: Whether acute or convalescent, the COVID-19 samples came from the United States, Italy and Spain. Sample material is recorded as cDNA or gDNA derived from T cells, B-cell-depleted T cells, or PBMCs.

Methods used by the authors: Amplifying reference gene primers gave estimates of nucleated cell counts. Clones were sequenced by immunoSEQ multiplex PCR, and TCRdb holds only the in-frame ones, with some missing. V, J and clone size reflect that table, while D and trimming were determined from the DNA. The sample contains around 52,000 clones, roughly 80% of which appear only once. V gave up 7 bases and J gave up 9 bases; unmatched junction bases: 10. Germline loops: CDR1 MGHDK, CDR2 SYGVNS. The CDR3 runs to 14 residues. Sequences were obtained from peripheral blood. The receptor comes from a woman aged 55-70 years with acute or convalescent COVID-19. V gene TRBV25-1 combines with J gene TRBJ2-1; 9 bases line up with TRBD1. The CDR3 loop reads CASTLGQGSSEQFF. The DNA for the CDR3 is TGTGCCAGCACATTGGGACAGGGTAGTAGTGAGCAGTTCTTC. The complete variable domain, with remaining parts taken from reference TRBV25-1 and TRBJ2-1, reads EADIYQTPRYLVIGTGKKITLECSQTMGHDKMYWYQQDPGMELHLIHYSYGVNSTEKGDLSSESTVSRIRTEHFPLTLESARPSHTSQYLCASTLGQGSSEQFFGPGTRLTVL.